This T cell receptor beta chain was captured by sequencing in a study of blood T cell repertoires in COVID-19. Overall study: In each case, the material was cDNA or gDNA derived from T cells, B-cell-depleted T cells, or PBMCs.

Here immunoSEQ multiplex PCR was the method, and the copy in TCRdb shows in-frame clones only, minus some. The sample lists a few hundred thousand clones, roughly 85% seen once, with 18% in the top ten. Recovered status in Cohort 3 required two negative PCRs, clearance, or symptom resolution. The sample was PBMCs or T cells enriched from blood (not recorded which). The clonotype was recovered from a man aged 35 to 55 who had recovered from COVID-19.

For the CDR3, the DNA is TGTGCCAGCCCAGGAGGACAGGGAAGAAACGAGCAGTACTTC. Translation gives CASPGGQGRNEQYF. The V call is TRBV6-5, the J call TRBJ2-7; 8 positions agree with TRBD1. Germline V CDR1 and CDR2: MNHEY, SVGAGI. The CDR3 sequence is 14 residues long. With V trimmed by 8 bases and J by 5 bases, 11 bases remained unmatched.